These 5 T cell receptor beta chains were all obtained from the same sample, sequenced in a study of response to subunit inactivated influenza vaccine. TCRdb reprocessed the RT-PCR reads with MiXCR, giving one entry per CDR3 protein. The sample has almost 250,000 distinct CDR3 sequences, 9.5% to 15% seen once. Here the sequenced sample was non-naive T cells sorted from PBMCs, taken 14 to 15 days before vaccination. These receptors all come from a man aged 45-65 years who received an inactivated influenza vaccine.

The J gene is TRBJ2-1, the V gene TRBV5-1, with D perhaps TRBD1 (5 bases). Germline-derived CDR1 and CDR2 are SGHRS and YFSETQ. V gave up 1 base and J gave up 5 bases, with 10 bases separating them. This CDR3 is built from 14 residues. CDR3: CASSLSPGNNEQFF. The CDR3 coding sequence is TGCGCCAGCAGCTTGTCCCCAGGGAACAATGAGCAGTTCTTC.

This clonotype was picked up a small number of times. The chain links TRBV6-2 or TRBV6-3 to TRBJ2-1; 8 bases agree with TRBD1. CDR1 MNHEY and CDR2 SVGEGT come from the germline V gene. The CDR3 extends over 14 amino acids. V was clipped by 6 bases and J by 7 bases; unmatched bases: 8. CDR3 region: CASRFGTGKNEQFF. CDR3 in DNA: TGTGCCAGCAGATTTGGGACAGGAAAAAATGAGCAGTTCTTC.

This clonotype has more than one count but fewer than ten. The genes are TRBV5-1 and TRBJ2-7, with TRBD1 as a possible D gene (6 bases). V was clipped by 2 bases and J by 6 bases, with 15 bases between them. Germline-derived CDR1 and CDR2 are SGHRS and YFSETQ. CDR3 length equals 14 residues. The CDR3 DNA sequence: TGCGCCAGCAGCTTTATATCGACAGGATCCGAGCAGTACTTC. Its translation is CASSFISTGSEQYF.

The chain carries TRBV6-2 or TRBV6-3 and TRBJ2-5; 7 positions agree with TRBD1. Trimming took 5 bases from V and 5 from J; bases not matched to a gene: 11. The CDR3 extends over 15 amino acids. Germline loops: CDR1 MNHEY, CDR2 SVGEGT. In nucleotides, the CDR3 is TGTGCCAGCAGTCCGGACAGGTTCTCTGGGGAGACCCAGTACTTC. Translated: CASSPDRFSGETQYF.

V is TRBV6-1 and J is TRBJ2-3, with TRBD1 matching 10 bases. CDR3 size: 16 residues. Trimming cost V 7 bases and J 0 bases; bases outside gene matches: 7. Germline values: CDR1 MNHNS, CDR2 SASEGT. This CDR3 is CASKIRQGASTDTQYF. CDR3 DNA: TGTGCCAGCAAAATCAGACAGGGGGCGAGCACAGATACGCAGTATTTT.